This TCR beta chain appears in the sequencing data of a study of blood T cells in healthy people across ages. Study results and caveats: Unknown donor CMV status possibly confounded expanded clonotype changes. Getting older went along with TCR beta diversity per million T cells dropping roughly linearly.

On this clonotype: Antigen: not known.

The people who gave samples were healthy Caucasians from Russia, aged about 6 to 100. Every donor provided ten milliliters of peripheral blood. This CDR3 has 18 residues. Unmatched junction bases numbered 10, after V lost 5 bases and J lost 0 bases. Using a J-beta primer mix together with a sample-barcoded 5' primer, a second PCR was run for roughly 6 to 12 cycles. TCRdb used MiXCR to reprocess the 5' RACE reads, holding one entry per CDR3 protein. The table shows roughly 1,800,000 distinct CDR3 sequences, with 49% occurring only once. This chain joins TRBV12-3 or TRBV12-4 and TRBJ2-3; the match to TRBD2 covers 11 bases. The specimen was blood. This receptor was identified in a woman in her forties in good health. The CDR3 region has the DNA TGTGCCAGCAGTCCAAGACTAGCGGGGACCCCTAGCACAGATACGCAGTATTTT. Encoded protein: CASSPRLAGTPSTDTQYF.